This T cell receptor beta chain was captured by sequencing in a study of type 1 and type 2 diabetes patients. Trimming removed 8 bases at V and 5 bases at J, with 18 bases between. The CDR3 length is 14 residues. Amplification started from genomic DNA. The TCR beta CDR3 region was amplified using 30 forward and 13 reverse primers. Using its own MiXCR run on the multiplex PCR reads, TCRdb lists one record per CDR3 protein. The repertoire holds fewer than 350,000 distinct CDR3 sequences, with approximately 50% as singletons. The specimen was peripheral blood mononuclear cells (PBMCs). The origin of this receptor is a man between 18 and 35 years old with type 2 diabetes. The V and J genes are TRBV12-3 or TRBV12-4 and TRBJ1-1; D remains ambiguous. The DNA of the CDR3 is TGTGCCAGCTCTTCCGGTTTGTTCGGGACTGAAGCTTTCTTT. It specifies CASSSGLFGTEAFF.